These T cell receptor beta chains were read from a single sample in a study of blood T cells in healthy people across ages. Via MiXCR, TCRdb re-called the 5' RACE reads, giving one row per CDR3 protein. This table holds 1.5 million to 2 million distinct CDR3 sequences, 35% to 50% found once. The sample taken for sequencing was blood. The source of these receptors is a human donor in good health. Both conserved end residues are part of each CDR3. The D gene is left open where the match is weak. Only part of the rows carry a size: once, few, many, or a class if the clone is expanded.

clone size | D gene | J gene | V gene | CDR3 DNA | CDR3 protein
NA | NA | TRBJ2-1 | TRBV12-3/TRBV12-4 | TGTGCCAGCAGTCCCCGGACAAGGGCTTGGGATGAGCAGTTCTTC | CASSPRTRAWDEQFF
few | TRBD1 | TRBJ2-3 | TRBV7-9 | TGTGCCAGCAGCTTTCCGGGACAGCGACAAGTTACGCAGTATTTT | CASSFPGQRQVTQYF
NA | TRBD2 | TRBJ2-1 | TRBV20-1 | TGCAGTGCTAGAGTAGCGGGGGACAATGAGCAGTTCTTC | CSARVAGDNEQFF
few | TRBD2 | TRBJ2-1 | TRBV6-5 | TGTGCCAGCAGGCCCGCGGGGGGTTACAATGAGCAGTTCTTC | CASRPAGGYNEQFF
many | NA | TRBJ2-1 | TRBV10-3 | TGTGCCATCTCTGGGGGGCCATTTGGGGGTGAGCAGTTCTTC | CAISGGPFGGEQFF
NA | NA | TRBJ2-3 | TRBV20-1 | TGCAGTGCTAGTATCCCGGGGTTGGCAGGTACGCAGTATTTT | CSASIPGLAGTQYF
NA | NA | TRBJ1-1 | TRBV20-1 | TGCAGTGCGACGGGGGTTAAGGACACTGAAGCTTTCTTT | CSATGVKDTEAFF
many | TRBD2 | TRBJ2-7 | TRBV6-5 | TGTGCCAGCAGTCCTAGCGGAACCAGCTCCTACGAGCAGTACTTC | CASSPSGTSSYEQYF
NA | NA | TRBJ1-1 | TRBV2 | TGTGCCAGCAGTTACACGATTTTGAACACTGAAGCTTTCTTT | CASSYTILNTEAFF
few | TRBD2 | TRBJ2-4 | TRBV9 | TGTGCCAGCAGCGGAGGACTAGCGGGGGGAAACATTCAGTACTTC | CASSGGLAGGNIQYF
NA | TRBD2 | TRBJ2-7 | TRBV7-2 | TGTGCCAGCAGCTGGCGCGGGACTAGCGGCTACGAGCAGTACTTC | CASSWRGTSGYEQYF
few | TRBD1 | TRBJ1-2 | TRBV20-1 | TGCAGTGCTAGAGATCAGGGGGAACAGGGCTATGGCTACACCTTC | CSARDQGEQGYGYTF
NA | NA | TRBJ1-6 | TRBV5-1 | TGCGCCAGCAGCTTAGAGGGGTTCAATAATTCACCCCTCCACTTT | CASSLEGFNNSPLHF
NA | TRBD1 | TRBJ1-5 | TRBV7-2 | TGTGCCAGCAGCTTGGGGACAGGGGGTTTTCAGCCCCAGCATTTT | CASSLGTGGFQPQHF
few | TRBD1 | TRBJ2-6 | TRBV10-3 | TGTGCCATCAGGGGACAGGGAGGCTTCCTGACTTTC | CAIRGQGGFLTF
NA | NA | TRBJ1-5 | TRBV20-1 | TGCAGTGCTGGACCAAACAATCAGCCCCAGCATTTT | CSAGPNNQPQHF
NA | NA | TRBJ2-7 | TRBV3-1 | TGTGCCAGCAGCCGTTTTGTGGGAGCGACCGGGTACGAGCAGTACTTC | CASSRFVGATGYEQYF
NA | NA | TRBJ2-3 | TRBV28 | TGTGCCAGCAGTTTATGGGGCGGGGCCACAGATACGCAGTATTTT | CASSLWGGATDTQYF
many | NA | TRBJ2-7 | TRBV20-1 | TGCAGTGCTAGATCCCTTGGGGCTTACGAGCAGTACTTC | CSARSLGAYEQYF
few | NA | TRBJ2-7 | TRBV12-3/TRBV12-4 | TGTGCCAGCAGTTTAGGGCACCGCCCCTACGAGCAGTACTTC | CASSLGHRPYEQYF
few | NA | TRBJ2-4 | TRBV20-1 | TGCAGTGCTAGAGATACGGGGCTCGGCGGGGATTTGGGCAAAAACATTCAGTACTTC | CSARDTGLGGDLGKNIQYF
few | NA | TRBJ1-2 | TRBV7-9 | TGTGCCGGAAAAGGGAGGCTAGCGTATGGCTACACCTTC | CAGKGRLAYGYTF
NA | NA | TRBJ2-1 | TRBV20-1 | TGCAGTCCCCCTCCCCCGGCAGGGAGGTACAATGAGCAGTTCTTC | CSPPPPAGRYNEQFF
NA | TRBD1 | TRBJ1-5 | TRBV28 | TGTGCCAGCGGGGGGGGACAGGGGGCCCAGCCCCAGCATTTT | CASGGGQGAQPQHF
many | NA | TRBJ2-4 | TRBV4-3 | TGCGCCAGCAGCCAAGAGCGCAGAGACATTCAGTACTTC | CASSQERRDIQYF
few | TRBD1 | TRBJ1-5 | TRBV7-2 | TGTGCCAGCAGCTTAGCGCAATACAGGGGATGGGATCAGCCCCAGCATTTT | CASSLAQYRGWDQPQHF
NA | NA | TRBJ2-5 | TRBV2 | TGTGCCAGCAGTGAAGGGAAAGGGAACCAAGAGACCCAGTACTTC | CASSEGKGNQETQYF
NA | NA | TRBJ2-5 | TRBV11-2 | TGTGCCAGCAGCTTAGTCCCCCACCAAGAGACCCAGTACTTC | CASSLVPHQETQYF
few | NA | TRBJ2-6 | TRBV6-5 | TGTGCCAGCAGTCAAGACTTCTCTGGGGCCAACGTCCTGACTTTC | CASSQDFSGANVLTF
NA | NA | TRBJ1-1 | TRBV6-6 | TGTGCCAGCAGTTACTTGATGGGGATGAACACTGAAGCTTTCTTT | CASSYLMGMNTEAFF
NA | NA | TRBJ2-7 | TRBV28 | TGTGCCAGCGCCCGGTCCCCTCCCTACGAGCAGTACTTC | CASARSPPYEQYF
NA | NA | TRBJ1-1 | TRBV9 | TGTGCCAGCACCCCCAGGCAGCAGAACACTGAAGCTTTCTTT | CASTPRQQNTEAFF
NA | NA | TRBJ2-3 | TRBV11-1 | TGTGCCAGCAGAACAACGCGCCAAATGCCCGGAGATACGCAGTATTTT | CASRTTRQMPGDTQYF
few | NA | TRBJ1-2 | TRBV7-2 | TGTGCCAGCAGCTCCCGACAGCGAGATGGCTACACCTTC | CASSSRQRDGYTF
many | TRBD1 | TRBJ2-7 | TRBV6-5 | TGTGCCAGCAGTTACTCTGGGACAGGGCGCGACGAGCAGTACTTC | CASSYSGTGRDEQYF
NA | TRBD2 | TRBJ2-1 | TRBV4-3 | TGCGCCAGCAGCCAAGAGGTTGGGGGGGATAAGCAGTTCTTC | CASSQEVGGDKQFF
NA | NA | TRBJ1-1 | TRBV20-1 | TGCAGTGCTGTAGTATGGGCTGAGGGATCGAACACTGAAGCTTTCTTT | CSAVVWAEGSNTEAFF